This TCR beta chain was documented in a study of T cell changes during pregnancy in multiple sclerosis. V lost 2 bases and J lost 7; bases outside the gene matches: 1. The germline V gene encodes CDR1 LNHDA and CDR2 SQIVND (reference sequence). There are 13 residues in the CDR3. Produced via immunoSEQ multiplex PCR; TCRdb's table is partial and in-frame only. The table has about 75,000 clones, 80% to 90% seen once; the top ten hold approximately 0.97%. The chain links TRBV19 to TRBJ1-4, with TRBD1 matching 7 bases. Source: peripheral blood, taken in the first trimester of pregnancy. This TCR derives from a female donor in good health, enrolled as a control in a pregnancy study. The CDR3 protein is CASSIQGGEKLFF. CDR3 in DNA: TGTGCCAGTAGTATACAGGGGGGTGAAAAACTGTTTTTT. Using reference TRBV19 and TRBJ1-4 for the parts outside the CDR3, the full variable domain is DGGITQSPKYLFRKEGQNVTLSCEQNLNHDAMYWYRQDPGQGLRLIYYSQIVNDFQKGDIAEGYSVSREKKESFPLTVTSAQKNPTAFYLCASSIQGGEKLFFGSGTQLSVL.